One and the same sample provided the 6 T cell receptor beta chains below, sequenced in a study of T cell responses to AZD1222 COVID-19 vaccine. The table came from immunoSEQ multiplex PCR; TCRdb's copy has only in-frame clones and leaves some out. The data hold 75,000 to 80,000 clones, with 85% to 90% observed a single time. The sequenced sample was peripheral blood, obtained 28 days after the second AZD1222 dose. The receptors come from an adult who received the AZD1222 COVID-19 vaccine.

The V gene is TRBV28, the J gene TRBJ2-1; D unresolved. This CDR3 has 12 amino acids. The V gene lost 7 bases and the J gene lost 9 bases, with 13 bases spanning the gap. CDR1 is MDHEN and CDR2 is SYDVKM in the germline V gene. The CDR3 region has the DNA TGTGCCAGCAATGGACCGCCAGGTGAGCAGTTCTTC. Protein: CASNGPPGEQFF.

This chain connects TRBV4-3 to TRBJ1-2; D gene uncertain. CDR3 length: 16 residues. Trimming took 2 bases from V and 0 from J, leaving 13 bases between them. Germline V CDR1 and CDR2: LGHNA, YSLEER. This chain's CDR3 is CASSQLASRANYGYTF. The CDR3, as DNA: TGCGCCAGCAGCCAACTTGCAAGTAGAGCTAACTATGGCTACACCTTC.

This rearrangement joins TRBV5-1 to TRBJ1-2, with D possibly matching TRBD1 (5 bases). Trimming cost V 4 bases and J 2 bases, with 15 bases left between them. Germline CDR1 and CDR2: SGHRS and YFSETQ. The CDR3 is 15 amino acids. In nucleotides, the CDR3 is TGCGCCAGCAGCCAGGGACTCACTAAAAACTATGGCTACACCTTC. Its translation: CASSQGLTKNYGYTF.

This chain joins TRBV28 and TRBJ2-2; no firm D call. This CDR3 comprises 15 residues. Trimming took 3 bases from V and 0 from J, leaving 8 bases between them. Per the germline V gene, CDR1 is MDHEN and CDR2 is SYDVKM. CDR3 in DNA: TGTGCCAGCAGTTTCAGGCCCGCGAACACCGGGGAGCTGTTTTTT. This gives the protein CASSFRPANTGELFF.

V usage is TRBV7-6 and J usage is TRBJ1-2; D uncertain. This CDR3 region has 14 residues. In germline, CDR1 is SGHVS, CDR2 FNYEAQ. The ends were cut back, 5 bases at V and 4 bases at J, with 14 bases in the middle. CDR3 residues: CASSRSEGIYGYTF. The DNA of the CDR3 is TGTGCCAGCAGCCGTAGTGAGGGCATCTATGGCTACACCTTC.

The CDR3: CASSKGTSGSTDTQYF. For the CDR3, the DNA is TGTGCCAGCAGCAAAGGGACTAGCGGAAGCACAGATACGCAGTATTTT. The rearrangement uses TRBV7-2 and TRBJ2-3, with 11 bases identical to TRBD2. This CDR3 comprises 16 residues. V lost 5 bases to trimming and J lost 0 bases; unmatched junction nucleotides: 4. The germline V gene encodes CDR1 SGHTA and CDR2 FQGNSA.